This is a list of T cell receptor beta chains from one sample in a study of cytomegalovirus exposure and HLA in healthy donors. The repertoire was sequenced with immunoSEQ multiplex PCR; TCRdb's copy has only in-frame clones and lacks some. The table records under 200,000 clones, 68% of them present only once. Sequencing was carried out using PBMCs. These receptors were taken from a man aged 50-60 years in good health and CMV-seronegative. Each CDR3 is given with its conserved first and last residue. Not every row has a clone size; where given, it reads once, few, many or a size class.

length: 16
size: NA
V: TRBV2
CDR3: CASSHREGAGNTEAFF

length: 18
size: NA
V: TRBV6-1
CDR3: CASSVRTVTIRSNEKLFF

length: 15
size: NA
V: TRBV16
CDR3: CASSQWSGGGETQYF

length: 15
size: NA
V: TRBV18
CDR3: CASSLYPGGTDTQYF

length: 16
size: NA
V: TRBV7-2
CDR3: CASSSQSGPYTDTQYF

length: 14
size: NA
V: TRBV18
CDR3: CASFPHPMNTEAFF

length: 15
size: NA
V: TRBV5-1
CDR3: CASNGRGRGGTEAFF

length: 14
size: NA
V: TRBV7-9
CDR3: CASSFVTGNGELFF

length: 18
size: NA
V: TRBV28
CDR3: CASIQGEGGRWSNQPQHF

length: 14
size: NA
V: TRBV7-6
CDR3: CASSPDRVVYGYTF

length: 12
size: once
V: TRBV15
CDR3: CATSRRSGEQFF

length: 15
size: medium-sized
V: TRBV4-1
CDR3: CASSQILKGAGGYTF

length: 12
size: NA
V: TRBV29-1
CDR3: CSVADRAYEQYF

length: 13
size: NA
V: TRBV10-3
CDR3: CAIKGQTQETQYF

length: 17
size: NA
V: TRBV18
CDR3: CASSREPAGTGSYEQYF

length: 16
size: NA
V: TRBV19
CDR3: CASTEGASSFNYGYTF

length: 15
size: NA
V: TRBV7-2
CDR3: CASSPWGGRDNEQFF

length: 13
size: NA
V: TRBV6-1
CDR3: CASSPGLVYEQYF

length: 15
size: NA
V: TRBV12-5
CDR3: CASGGTGGRSYGYTF

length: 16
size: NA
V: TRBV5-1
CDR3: CASSRSGTGGDYGYTF

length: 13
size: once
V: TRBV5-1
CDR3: CASSFGGGAEAFF

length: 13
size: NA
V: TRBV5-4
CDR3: CASSITGVGEQFF

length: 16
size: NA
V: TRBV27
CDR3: CASSLKGPGDSYEQYF

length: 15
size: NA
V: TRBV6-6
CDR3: CAVRAETMSTYEQYF

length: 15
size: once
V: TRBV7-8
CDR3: CASSRTSGVLYEQYF

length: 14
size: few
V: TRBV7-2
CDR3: CASSPTRQTYEQYF

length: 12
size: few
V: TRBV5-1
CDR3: CASSGGNYGYTF

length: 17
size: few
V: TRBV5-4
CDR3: CASSPGQGALRGEKLFF

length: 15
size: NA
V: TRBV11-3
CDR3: CASSLGGTESYEQYF

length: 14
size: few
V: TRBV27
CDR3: CASSLGQGGYEQYF

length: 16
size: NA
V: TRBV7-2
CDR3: CASSWDSPVAKNIQYF

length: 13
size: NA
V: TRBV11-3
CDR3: CASSQTGVTEAFF

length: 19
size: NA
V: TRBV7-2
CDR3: CASSLIGTPKSSGANVLTF

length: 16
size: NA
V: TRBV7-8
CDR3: CASSSDSGGISYEQYF

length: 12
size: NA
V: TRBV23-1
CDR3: CASGGPYNEQFF

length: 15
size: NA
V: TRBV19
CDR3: CASIPTGVSNQPQHF

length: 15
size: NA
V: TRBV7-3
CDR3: CASSLSGQTNTEAFF